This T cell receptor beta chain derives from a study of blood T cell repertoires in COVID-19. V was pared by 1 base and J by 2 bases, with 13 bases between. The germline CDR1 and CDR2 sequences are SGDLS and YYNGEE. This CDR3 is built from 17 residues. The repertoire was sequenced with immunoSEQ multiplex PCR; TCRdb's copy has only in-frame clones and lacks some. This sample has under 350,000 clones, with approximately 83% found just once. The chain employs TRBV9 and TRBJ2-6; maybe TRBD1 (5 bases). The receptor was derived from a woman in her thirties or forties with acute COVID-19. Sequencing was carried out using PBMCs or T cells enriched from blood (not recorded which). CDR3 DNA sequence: TGTGCCAGCAGCGTAAACAGGAGAGATCCTGGGGCCAACGTCCTGACTTTC. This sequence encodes CASSVNRRDPGANVLTF.